These 5 T cell receptor beta chains came from one sample sequenced in a study of cytomegalovirus exposure and HLA in healthy donors. With 60 Vbeta and 13 Jbeta primers, the PCR was carried out. Sequencing was performed with immunoSEQ multiplex PCR; in TCRdb, only in-frame clones are kept and a portion is missing. The table counts tens of thousands of clones; 1.1% lies in the top ten. Material: PBMCs. The receptors originated from a woman in her thirties in good health and CMV-seronegative.

The chain joins TRBV6-1 to TRBJ1-1; D is possibly TRBD1 (5 bases). The V end was cut by 2 bases, the J end by 11 bases, with 12 bases between. The CDR3 spans 12 residues. The germline CDR1 and CDR2 sequences are MNHNS and SASEGT. Here the CDR3 reads CASSERGLGAFF. The DNA for the CDR3 is TGTGCCAGCAGTGAAAGGGGATTAGGGGCTTTCTTT.

The chain couples TRBV29-1 to TRBJ1-1; D remains ambiguous. CDR1 is SQVTM, CDR2 ANQGSEA, per germline. V was trimmed by 2 bases and J by 0 bases, leaving 7 bases between them. CDR3 length: 13 residues. CDR3 nucleotide sequence: TGCAGCGTTGAAAACACCGTGAACACTGAAGCTTTCTTT. Translated, it gives CSVENTVNTEAFF.

J is TRBJ2-5 and V is TRBV9; 7 bases line up with TRBD2. This CDR3 has 15 amino acids. Germline V lookup: CDR1 SGDLS, CDR2 YYNGEE. V trimming: 0 bases; J trimming: 2 bases; junction bases outside the gene matches: 4. The CDR3 region is CASSVDTSAQETQYF. The CDR3 DNA follows: TGTGCCAGCAGCGTAGACACTAGCGCACAAGAGACCCAGTACTTC.

The chain combines TRBV5-6 with TRBJ1-5; TRBD1 is a possible D gene (5 bases). Germline V CDR1 and CDR2: SGHDT, YYEEEE. The CDR3 contains 13 residues. V dropped 4 bases and J dropped 3 bases, with 8 bases sitting between them. The DNA of the CDR3 is TGTGCCAGCAGCCCAGGGTACAATCAGCCCCAGCATTTT. This gives the protein CASSPGYNQPQHF.

A note on this clone: Other DNA sequences from this sample encode an identical CDR3 as well. The chain links TRBV19 to TRBJ1-1; D may be TRBD1 (6 bases). CDR1 is LNHDA and CDR2 is SQIVND in the germline V gene (reference sequence). This CDR3 spans 16 amino acids. Trimming cost V 5 bases and J 3 bases, with 19 bases left between them. CDR3 sequence (DNA): TGTGCCAGTAGTGCCCGGGACATAGCAGGCGACACTGAAGCTTTCTTT. This codes for CASSARDIAGDTEAFF.